The clone carrying this TCR beta chain was detected a few times. Its antigen is currently unknown. Profiling relied on immunoSEQ multiplex PCR, and the TCRdb table lists in-frame clones only, not all of them. This table holds 20,000 to 25,000 clones, just over 90% found once. The entry originates in a study of T cells in narcolepsy. Study information: Donors had narcolepsy type 1 or type 2, or were healthy controls.

Regarding the study as a whole: HCRT-specific and TRIB2-specific autoreactive clonotypes appeared among same-patient CSF and blood CD4+ clonotypes. No autoreactive T cell clone sequences appeared in some memory CD4+ repertoires. Healthy controls reportedly lacked the autoreactive clonotypes serially found in patients' blood.

Trimming took 0 bases from V and 7 from J, leaving 6 bases between them. Per the germline V gene, CDR1 is DFQATT and CDR2 is SNEGSKA (reference sequence). CDR3 length: 11 residues. This receptor was taken from a human donor with narcolepsy. The chain employs TRBV20-1 and TRBJ1-1; no firm D call. The source material was CD45RA- memory CD4+ T cells from PBMCs. DNA for the CDR3: TGCAGTGCTAGAGATGTGGTTGAAGCTTTCTTT. Translating gives CSARDVVEAFF.